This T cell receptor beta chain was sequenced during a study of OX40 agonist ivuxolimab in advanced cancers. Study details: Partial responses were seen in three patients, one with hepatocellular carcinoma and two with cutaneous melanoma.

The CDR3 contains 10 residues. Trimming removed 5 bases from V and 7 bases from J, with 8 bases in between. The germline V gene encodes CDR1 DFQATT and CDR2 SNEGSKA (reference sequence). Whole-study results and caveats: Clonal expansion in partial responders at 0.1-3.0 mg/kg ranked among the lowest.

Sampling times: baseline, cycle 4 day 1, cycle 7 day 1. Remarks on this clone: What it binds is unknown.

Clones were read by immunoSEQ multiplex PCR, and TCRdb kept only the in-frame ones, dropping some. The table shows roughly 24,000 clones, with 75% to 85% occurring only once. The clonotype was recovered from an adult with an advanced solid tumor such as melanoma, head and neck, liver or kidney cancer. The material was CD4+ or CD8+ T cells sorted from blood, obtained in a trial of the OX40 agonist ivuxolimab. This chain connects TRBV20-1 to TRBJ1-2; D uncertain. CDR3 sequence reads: CSAFDPGYTF. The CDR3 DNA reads TGCAGTGCTTTCGACCCTGGCTACACCTTC.